The clone carrying this T cell receptor (beta chain) has a handful of counts. The antigen is not known. Germline V gene data show CDR1 as LNHNV and CDR2 as YYDKDF (reference sequence). The CDR3 consists of 15 residues. V shed 5 bases, J shed 4 bases, and the junction held 8 bases outside the gene matches. The data are from a study of cytomegalovirus exposure and HLA in healthy donors. For the study at large: A preliminary data release comprised tens of millions of unique TCRs obtained from HLA-typed donors.

Study observations and caveats: According to a later analysis, donors in an Asian-associated ancestry cluster reportedly had fewer N-insertions than the roughly 670-donor mean. In a later analysis, compared with equally common non-associated chains, HLA-associated beta chains were more expanded.

PCR used 60 Vbeta primers and 13 Jbeta primers. Profiling relied on immunoSEQ multiplex PCR, and the TCRdb table lists in-frame clones only, not all of them. This sample has over 150,000 clones, with around four fifths found just once. The sample was PBMCs. The source is a woman aged 55-75 years in good health and CMV-seropositive. The V and J genes are TRBV15 and TRBJ2-1; 7 bases match TRBD2. The CDR3 coding sequence is TGTGCCACCAGCGGGAGGGCGGGTGTTTACAATGAGCAGTTCTTC. Its protein is CATSGRAGVYNEQFF.